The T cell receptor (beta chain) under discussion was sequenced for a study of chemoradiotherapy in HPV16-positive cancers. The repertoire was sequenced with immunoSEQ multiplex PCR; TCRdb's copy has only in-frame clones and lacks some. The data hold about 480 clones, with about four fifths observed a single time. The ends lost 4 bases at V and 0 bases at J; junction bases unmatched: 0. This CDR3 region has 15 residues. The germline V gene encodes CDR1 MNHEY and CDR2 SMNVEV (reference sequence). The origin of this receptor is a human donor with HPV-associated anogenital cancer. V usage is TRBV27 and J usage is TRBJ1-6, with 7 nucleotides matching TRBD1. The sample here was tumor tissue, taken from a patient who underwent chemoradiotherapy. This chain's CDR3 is CASSWDSSYNSPLHF. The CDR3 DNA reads TGTGCCAGCAGTTGGGACAGCTCCTATAATTCACCCCTCCACTTT.